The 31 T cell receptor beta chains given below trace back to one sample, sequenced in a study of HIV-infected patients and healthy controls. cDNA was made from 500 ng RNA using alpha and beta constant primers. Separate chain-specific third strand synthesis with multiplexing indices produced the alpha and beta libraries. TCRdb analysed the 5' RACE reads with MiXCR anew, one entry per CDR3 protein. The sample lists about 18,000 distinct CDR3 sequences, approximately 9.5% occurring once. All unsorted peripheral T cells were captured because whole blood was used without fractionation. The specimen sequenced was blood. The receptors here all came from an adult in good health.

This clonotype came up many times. CDR3 residues: CASYTPPNTGELFF. CDR3 bases: TGTGCCAGCTACACACCACCGAACACCGGGGAGCTGTTTTTT. The gene calls are TRBV18 and TRBJ2-2, with D hard to call. Germline V lookup: CDR1 KGHSH, CDR2 LQKENI. The CDR3 spans 14 residues. V was trimmed by 7 bases and J by 0 bases, leaving 9 bases between them.

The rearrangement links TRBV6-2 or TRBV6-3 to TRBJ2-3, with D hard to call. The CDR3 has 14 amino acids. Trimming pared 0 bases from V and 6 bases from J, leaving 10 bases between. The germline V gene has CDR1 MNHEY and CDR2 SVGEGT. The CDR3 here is CASSYSRPTDTQYF. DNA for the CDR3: TGTGCCAGCAGTTACTCGCGCCCGACCGATACGCAGTATTTT.

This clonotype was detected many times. The CDR3 reads CASSLQVSYEQYF. CDR3 bases: TGTGCCAGCAGTTTACAGGTCTCCTACGAGCAGTACTTC. V and J are TRBV12-3 or TRBV12-4 and TRBJ2-7, with no clear D. Trimming left V 2 bases short and J 0 bases short, with 5 bases between. The CDR3 loop spans 13 amino acids.

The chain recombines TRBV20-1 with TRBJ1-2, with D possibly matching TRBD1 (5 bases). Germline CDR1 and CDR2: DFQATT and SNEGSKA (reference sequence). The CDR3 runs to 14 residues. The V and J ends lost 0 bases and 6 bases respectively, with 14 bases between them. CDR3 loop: CSARDPGRGNGYTF. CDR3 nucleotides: TGCAGTGCTAGAGATCCGGGGCGCGGAAATGGCTACACCTTC.

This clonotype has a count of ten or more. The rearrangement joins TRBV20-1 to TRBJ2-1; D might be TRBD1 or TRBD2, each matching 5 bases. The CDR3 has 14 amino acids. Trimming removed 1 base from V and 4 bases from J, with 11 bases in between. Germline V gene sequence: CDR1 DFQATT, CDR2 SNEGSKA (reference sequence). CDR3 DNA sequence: TGCAGTGCTAGAGTCCCGGGGCGTTACAATGAGCAGTTCTTC. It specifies CSARVPGRYNEQFF.

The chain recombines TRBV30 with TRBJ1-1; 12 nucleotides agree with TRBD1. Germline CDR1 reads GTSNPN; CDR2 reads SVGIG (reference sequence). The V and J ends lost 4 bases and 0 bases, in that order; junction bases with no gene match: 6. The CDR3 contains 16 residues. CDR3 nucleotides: TGTGCCTGGACCGGGACAGGGGGCTTGATGAACACTGAAGCTTTCTTT. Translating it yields CAWTGTGGLMNTEAFF.

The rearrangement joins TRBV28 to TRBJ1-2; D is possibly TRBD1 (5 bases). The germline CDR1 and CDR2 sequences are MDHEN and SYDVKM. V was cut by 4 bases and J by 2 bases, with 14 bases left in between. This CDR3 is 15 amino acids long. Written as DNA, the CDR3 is TGTGCCAGCAGTTACCCCTCAGGGTCCAACTATGGCTACACCTTC. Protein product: CASSYPSGSNYGYTF.

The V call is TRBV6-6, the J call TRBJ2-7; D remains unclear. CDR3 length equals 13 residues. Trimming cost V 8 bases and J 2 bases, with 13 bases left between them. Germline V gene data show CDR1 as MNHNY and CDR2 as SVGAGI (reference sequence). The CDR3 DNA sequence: TGTGCCAGCGCGGCAGCCACTACCTACGAGCAGTACTTC. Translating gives CASAAATTYEQYF.

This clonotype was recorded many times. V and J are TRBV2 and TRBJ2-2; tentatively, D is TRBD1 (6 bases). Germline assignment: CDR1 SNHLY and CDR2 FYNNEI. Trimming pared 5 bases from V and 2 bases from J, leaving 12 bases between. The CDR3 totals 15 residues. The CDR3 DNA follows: TGTGCCAGCAGTTTCGGGACACCTAACACCGGGGAGCTGTTTTTT. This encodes CASSFGTPNTGELFF.

CDR3 sequence reads: CASSQVEANTEAFF. The CDR3 DNA reads as TGTGCCAGCAGCCAAGTAGAGGCGAACACTGAAGCTTTCTTT. This chain joins TRBV3-1 and TRBJ1-1; no reliable D call. Trimming took off 1 base at V and 1 base at J, with 7 bases between the two ends. The CDR3 is 14 amino acids. Germline CDR1 and CDR2: LGHDT and YNNKEL (reference sequence).

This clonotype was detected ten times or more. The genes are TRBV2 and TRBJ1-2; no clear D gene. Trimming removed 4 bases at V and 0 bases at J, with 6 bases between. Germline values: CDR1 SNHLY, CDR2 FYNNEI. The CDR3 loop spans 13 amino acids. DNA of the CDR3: TGTGCCAGCAGTGTAAGCGCTAACTATGGCTACACCTTC. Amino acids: CASSVSANYGYTF.

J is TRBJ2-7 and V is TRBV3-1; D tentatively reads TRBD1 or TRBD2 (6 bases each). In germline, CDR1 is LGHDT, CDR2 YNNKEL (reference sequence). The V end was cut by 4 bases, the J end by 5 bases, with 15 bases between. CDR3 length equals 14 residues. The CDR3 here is CASSRQEGWNEQYF. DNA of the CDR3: TGTGCCAGCAGCCGACAGGAGGGGTGGAACGAGCAGTACTTC.

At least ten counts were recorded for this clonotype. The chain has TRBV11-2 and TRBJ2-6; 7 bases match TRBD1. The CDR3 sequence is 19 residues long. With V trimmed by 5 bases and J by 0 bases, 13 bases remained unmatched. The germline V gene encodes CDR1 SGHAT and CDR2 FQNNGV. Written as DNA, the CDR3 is TGTGCCAGCAGCCTATCCTACAGGGGCCGGCACTCTGGGGCCAACGTCCTGACTTTC. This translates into CASSLSYRGRHSGANVLTF.

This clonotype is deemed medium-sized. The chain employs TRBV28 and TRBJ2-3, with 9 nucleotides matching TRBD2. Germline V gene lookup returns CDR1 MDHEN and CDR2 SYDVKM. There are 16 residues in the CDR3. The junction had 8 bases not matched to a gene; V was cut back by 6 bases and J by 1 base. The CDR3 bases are TGTGCCAGCAGATCACAGACTAGCGGCCGCACAGATACGCAGTATTTT. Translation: CASRSQTSGRTDTQYF.

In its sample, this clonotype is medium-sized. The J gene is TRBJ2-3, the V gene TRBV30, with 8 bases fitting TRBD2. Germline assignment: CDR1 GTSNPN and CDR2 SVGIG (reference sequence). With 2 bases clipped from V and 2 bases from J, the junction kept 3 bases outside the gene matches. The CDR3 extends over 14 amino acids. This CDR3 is CAWSSGSYTDTQYF. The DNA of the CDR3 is TGTGCCTGGAGTAGCGGGAGCTACACAGATACGCAGTATTTT.

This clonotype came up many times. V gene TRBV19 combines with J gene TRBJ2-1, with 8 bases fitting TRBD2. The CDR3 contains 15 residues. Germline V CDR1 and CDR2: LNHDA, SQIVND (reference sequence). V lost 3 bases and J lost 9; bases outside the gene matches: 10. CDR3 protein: CASSIGLAGRGEQFF. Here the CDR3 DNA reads TGTGCCAGTAGTATTGGACTAGCAGGTCGTGGTGAGCAGTTCTTC.

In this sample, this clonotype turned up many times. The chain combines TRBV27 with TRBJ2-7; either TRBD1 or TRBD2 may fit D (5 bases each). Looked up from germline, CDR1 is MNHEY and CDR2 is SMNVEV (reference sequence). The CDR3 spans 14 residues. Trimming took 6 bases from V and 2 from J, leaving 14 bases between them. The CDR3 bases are TGTGCCAGCAGAAGCCGGGACGGTGCCTACGAGCAGTACTTC. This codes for CASRSRDGAYEQYF.

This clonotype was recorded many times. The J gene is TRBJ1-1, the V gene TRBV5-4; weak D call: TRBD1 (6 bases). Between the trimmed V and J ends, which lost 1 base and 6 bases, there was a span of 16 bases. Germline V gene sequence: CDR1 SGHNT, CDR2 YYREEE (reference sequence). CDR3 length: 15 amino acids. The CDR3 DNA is TGTGCCAGCAGCTTGAGTGCAGGGGTAAGGGCTGAAGCTTTCTTT. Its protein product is CASSLSAGVRAEAFF. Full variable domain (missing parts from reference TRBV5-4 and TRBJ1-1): ETGVTQSPTHLIKTRGQQVTLRCSSQSGHNTVSWYQQALGQGPQFIFQYYREEENGRGNFPPRFSGLQFPNYSSELNVNALELDDSALYLCASSLSAGVRAEAFFGQGTRLTVV.

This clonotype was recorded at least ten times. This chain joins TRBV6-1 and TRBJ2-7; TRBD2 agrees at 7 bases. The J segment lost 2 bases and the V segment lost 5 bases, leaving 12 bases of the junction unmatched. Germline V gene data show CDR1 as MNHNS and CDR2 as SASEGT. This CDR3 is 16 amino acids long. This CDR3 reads CASSQRPAGLTYEQYF. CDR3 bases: TGTGCCAGCAGTCAAAGGCCAGCGGGACTTACCTACGAGCAGTACTTC.

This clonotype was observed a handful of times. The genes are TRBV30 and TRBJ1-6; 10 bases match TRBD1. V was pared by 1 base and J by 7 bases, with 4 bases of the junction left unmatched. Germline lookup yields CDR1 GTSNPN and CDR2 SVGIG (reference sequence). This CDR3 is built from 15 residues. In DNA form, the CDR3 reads TGTGCCTGGAGTGGGAGGGACAGGGGCAATTCACCCCTCCACTTT. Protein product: CAWSGRDRGNSPLHF. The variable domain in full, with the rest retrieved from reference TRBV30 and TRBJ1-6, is SQTIHQWPATLVQPVGSPLSLECTVEGTSNPNLYWYRQAAGRGLQLLFYSVGIGQISSEVPQNLSASRPQDRQFILSSKKLLLSDSGFYLCAWSGRDRGNSPLHFGNGTRLTVT.

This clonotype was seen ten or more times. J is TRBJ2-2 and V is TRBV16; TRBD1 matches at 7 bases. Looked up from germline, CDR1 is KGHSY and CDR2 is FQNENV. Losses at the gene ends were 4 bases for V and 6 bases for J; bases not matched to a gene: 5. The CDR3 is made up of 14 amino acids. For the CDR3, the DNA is TGTGCCAGCAGCCCGAAGAGGGGGCCCGGGGAGCTGTTTTTT. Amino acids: CASSPKRGPGELFF.

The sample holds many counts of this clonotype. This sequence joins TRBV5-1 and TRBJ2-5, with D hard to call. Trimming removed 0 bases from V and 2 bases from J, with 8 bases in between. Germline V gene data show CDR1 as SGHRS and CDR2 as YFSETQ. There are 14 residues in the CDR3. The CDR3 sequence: CASSLGPPQETQYF. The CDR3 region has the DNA TGCGCCAGCAGCTTGGGACCGCCACAAGAGACCCAGTACTTC.

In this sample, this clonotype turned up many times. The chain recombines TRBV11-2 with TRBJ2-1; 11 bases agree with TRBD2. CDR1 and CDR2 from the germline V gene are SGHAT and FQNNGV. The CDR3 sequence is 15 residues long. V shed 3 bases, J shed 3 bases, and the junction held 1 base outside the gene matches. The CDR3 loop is CASSFGTSGYNEQFF. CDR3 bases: TGTGCCAGCAGCTTCGGGACTAGCGGCTACAATGAGCAGTTCTTC.

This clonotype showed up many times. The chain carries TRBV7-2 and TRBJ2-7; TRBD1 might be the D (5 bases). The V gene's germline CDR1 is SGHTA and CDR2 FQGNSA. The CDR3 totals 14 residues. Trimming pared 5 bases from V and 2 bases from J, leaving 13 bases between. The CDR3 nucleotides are TGTGCCAGCAGCCTCGACAGTGGGGCCTACGAGCAGTACTTC. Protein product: CASSLDSGAYEQYF. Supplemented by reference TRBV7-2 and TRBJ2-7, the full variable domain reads GAGVSQSPSNKVTEKGKDVELRCDPISGHTALYWYRQSLGQGLEFLIYFQGNSAPDKSGLPSDRFSAERTGGSVSTLTIQRTQQEDSAVYLCASSLDSGAYEQYFGPGTRLTVT.

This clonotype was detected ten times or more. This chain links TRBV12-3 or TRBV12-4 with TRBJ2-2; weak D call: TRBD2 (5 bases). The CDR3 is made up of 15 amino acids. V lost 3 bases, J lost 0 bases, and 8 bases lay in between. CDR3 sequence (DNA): TGTGCCAGCAGTTTGGTACTAGCGAACACCGGGGAGCTGTTTTTT. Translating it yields CASSLVLANTGELFF.

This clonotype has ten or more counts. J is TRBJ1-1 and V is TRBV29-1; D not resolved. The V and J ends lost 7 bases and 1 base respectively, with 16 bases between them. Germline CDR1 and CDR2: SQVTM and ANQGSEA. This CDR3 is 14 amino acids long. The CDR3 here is CSAEPPSRNTEAFF. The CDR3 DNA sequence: TGCAGCGCTGAGCCTCCTTCCAGGAACACTGAAGCTTTCTTT.

The CDR3 sequence is CASSMGQGVTGELFF. The CDR3 nucleotides are TGTGCCAGTAGTATGGGGCAGGGCGTCACCGGGGAGCTGTTTTTT. The V call is TRBV19, the J call TRBJ2-2, with a possible D match to TRBD1 (5 bases). In germline, CDR1 is LNHDA, CDR2 SQIVND (reference sequence). The CDR3 is 15 residues long. Trimming took 3 bases from V and 4 from J, leaving 12 bases between them.

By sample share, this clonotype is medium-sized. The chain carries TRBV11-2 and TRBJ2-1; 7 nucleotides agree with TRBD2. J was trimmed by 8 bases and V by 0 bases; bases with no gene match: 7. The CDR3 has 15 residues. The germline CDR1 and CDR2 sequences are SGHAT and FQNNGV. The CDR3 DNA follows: TGTGCCAGCAGCTTAGAAGCGGGAATCCCCCATGAGCAGTTCTTC. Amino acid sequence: CASSLEAGIPHEQFF.

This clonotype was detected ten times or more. CDR3 in DNA: TGTGCCAGCAGCTTAGGCCTCTCCGGGGAGCTGTTTTTT. Its protein product is CASSLGLSGELFF. The chain joins TRBV7-9 to TRBJ2-2; D is ambiguous. This CDR3 has 13 residues. With 1 base removed from V and 6 bases from J, the gap between germline ends came to 6 bases. CDR1 is SEHNR and CDR2 is FQNEAQ in the germline V gene (reference sequence).

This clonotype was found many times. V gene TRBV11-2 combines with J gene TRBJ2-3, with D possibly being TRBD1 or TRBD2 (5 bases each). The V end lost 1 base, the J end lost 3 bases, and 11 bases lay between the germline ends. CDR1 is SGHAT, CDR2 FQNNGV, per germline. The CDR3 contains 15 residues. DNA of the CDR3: TGTGCCAGCAGCTTAGGGGGCTCGGGAACAGATACGCAGTATTTT. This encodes CASSLGGSGTDTQYF.

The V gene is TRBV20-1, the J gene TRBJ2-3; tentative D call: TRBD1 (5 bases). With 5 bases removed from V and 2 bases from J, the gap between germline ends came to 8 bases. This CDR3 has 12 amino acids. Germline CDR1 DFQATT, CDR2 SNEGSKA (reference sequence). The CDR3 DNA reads TGCAGTGCTTCCAGGGCCACAGATACGCAGTATTTT. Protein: CSASRATDTQYF.